Listed here are 25 T cell receptor beta chains from one sample, sequenced in a study of T cells after yellow fever vaccination. TCRdb reanalysed the 5' RACE reads using MiXCR and keeps one entry per CDR3 protein. The sample includes approximately 580,000 distinct CDR3 sequences, 17% seen only once; the top ten take 17%. Source: PBMCs, taken more than 4 days after the first yellow fever vaccination. These TCRs come from a man aged 18-30 years who received the YFV17D yellow fever vaccine.

This sequence joins TRBV12-3 or TRBV12-4 and TRBJ2-1; 9 bases are a match to TRBD2. V dropped 3 bases and J dropped 9; count of bases not matched to a gene: 6. The CDR3 totals 14 residues. Here the CDR3 reads CASSLQRGVAEQFF. The CDR3 DNA follows: TGTGCCAGCAGTTTGCAGCGGGGGGTGGCTGAGCAGTTCTTC.

This chain's CDR3 is CASRRIQETQYF. For the CDR3, the DNA is TGTGCCAGCCGACGGATCCAAGAGACCCAGTACTTC. The rearrangement joins TRBV2 to TRBJ2-5; D remains unclear. Germline V lookup: CDR1 SNHLY, CDR2 FYNNEI. The CDR3 extends over 12 amino acids. V lost 8 bases to trimming and J lost 1 base, with 8 bases between them.

A few counts support this clonotype. The genes are TRBV27 and TRBJ1-2; 8 bases match TRBD1. Trimming at V came to 1 base and at J to 11 bases, leaving 6 bases not matched to a gene. Germline CDR1 and CDR2: MNHEY and SMNVEV (reference sequence). CDR3 size: 13 residues. The CDR3, as DNA: TGTGCCAGCAGTTTATATCAGGGGGCAGAATACACCTTC. The encoded protein is CASSLYQGAEYTF.

V is TRBV4-3 and J is TRBJ2-7, with 7 positions matching TRBD1. The length of the CDR3 is 15 residues. V shed 4 bases and J 5 bases; nucleotides not matched to a gene: 11. The germline V gene encodes CDR1 LGHNA and CDR2 YSLEER. The CDR3 DNA is TGCGCCAGCAGCCTTTCAGGGGGACCCTGGGACGAGCAGTACTTC. This sequence encodes CASSLSGGPWDEQYF.

In this sample, this clonotype turned up a few times. The chain employs TRBV4-3 and TRBJ1-1; 9 bases line up with TRBD1. This CDR3 comprises 14 residues. Germline-derived CDR1 and CDR2 are LGHNA and YSLEER. The V gene end was trimmed by 0 bases and the J gene end by 7 bases; junction bases not matched to a gene: 3. In DNA, the CDR3 is TGCGCCAGCAGCCAAGACCCGACAGGGGGTGAAGCTTTCTTT. Encoded protein: CASSQDPTGGEAFF.

Of note for this clonotype: A single base separates this from a much larger clone, so it may be a read error. The chain couples TRBV12-3 or TRBV12-4 to TRBJ2-5; D is unclear. This CDR3 is built from 14 residues. Trimming stripped 3 bases from V and 2 bases from J, with 10 bases between. The CDR3 sequence is CASSFGWGQETQYF. DNA for the CDR3: TGTGCCAGCAGTTTTGGCTGGGGACAAGAGACCCAGTACTTC.

V is TRBV19 and J is TRBJ2-7; tentatively, D is TRBD1 or TRBD2 (5 bases each). Germline CDR1 reads LNHDA; CDR2 reads SQIVND (reference sequence). The V end was cut by 3 bases, the J end by 2 bases, with 11 bases between. The CDR3 is made up of 14 amino acids. CDR3 nucleotide sequence: TGTGCCAGTAGTATTGGGGGTAGCGCCTACGAGCAGTACTTC. Residues: CASSIGGSAYEQYF.

This chain connects TRBV7-2 to TRBJ2-3; D is perhaps TRBD2 (6 bases). The CDR3 has 16 amino acids. V was shortened by 4 bases and J by 3 bases, with 17 bases between the two germline ends. The germline gives CDR1 SGHTA, CDR2 FQGNSA. CDR3: CASSSSTNRGTDTQYF. The CDR3 bases are TGTGCCAGCAGCTCTTCGACAAACCGGGGGACAGATACGCAGTATTTT. Combining the CDR3 with reference TRBV7-2 and TRBJ2-3 gives the whole variable domain GAGVSQSPSNKVTEKGKDVELRCDPISGHTALYWYRQSLGQGLEFLIYFQGNSAPDKSGLPSDRFSAERTGGSVSTLTIQRTQQEDSAVYLCASSSSTNRGTDTQYFGPGTRLTVL.

The rearrangement links TRBV5-1 to TRBJ2-6, with 7 positions matching TRBD1. The germline V gene encodes CDR1 SGHRS and CDR2 YFSETQ. The CDR3 is made up of 17 amino acids. The J segment lost 2 bases and the V segment lost 1 base, leaving 6 bases of the junction unmatched. CDR3 bases: TGCGCCAGCAGCTTGATGACAGGGAAGGCTGGGGCCAACGTCCTGACTTTC. Translated, it gives CASSLMTGKAGANVLTF.

V usage is TRBV7-8 and J usage is TRBJ2-3; 7 bases align to TRBD2. The CDR3 is made up of 17 amino acids. V lost 5 bases to trimming and J lost 5 bases; unmatched junction nucleotides: 16. Germline V gene lookup returns CDR1 SGHVS and CDR2 FQNEAQ. The CDR3 sequence: CASSRTRNLNGLDTQYF. The DNA for the CDR3 is TGTGCCAGCAGCCGGACTAGGAATTTGAACGGGTTAGATACGCAGTATTTT.

In its sample, this clonotype was seen once. The CDR3 region is CASSYRRDRGGEPGELFF. The CDR3 region has the DNA TGTGCCAGCAGTTACCGGCGTGACAGGGGAGGTGAGCCCGGGGAGCTGTTTTTT. This chain joins TRBV6-2 or TRBV6-3 and TRBJ2-2; 8 bases align to TRBD1. V gave up 2 bases and J gave up 6 bases; unmatched junction bases: 14. The CDR3 runs to 18 residues. Germline V gene data show CDR1 as MNHEY and CDR2 as SVGEGT.

This sequence joins TRBV27 and TRBJ2-2; tentatively, D is TRBD2 (6 bases). The CDR3 is 13 residues long. The ends were cut back, 6 bases at V and 7 bases at J, with 12 bases in the middle. Germline assignment: CDR1 MNHEY and CDR2 SMNVEV (reference sequence). In DNA, the CDR3 is TGTGCCAGCAGCATGGGGGGTGGCGGGGAGCTGTTTTTT. This codes for CASSMGGGGELFF.

The chain recombines TRBV7-2 with TRBJ2-5; no firm D call. Trimming removed 4 bases at V and 7 bases at J, with 22 bases between. The CDR3 covers 16 residues. CDR1 is SGHTA and CDR2 is FQGNSA in the germline V gene. This chain's CDR3 is CASSSEGRGPLGTQYF. In DNA, the CDR3 is TGTGCCAGCAGCTCAGAAGGGCGCGGTCCCCTGGGGACCCAGTACTTC.

The chain carries TRBV20-1 and TRBJ1-2; 7 bases fit TRBD1. The CDR3 is made up of 15 amino acids. Trimming removed 5 bases from V and 1 base from J; junction bases left unmatched: 10. Germline V CDR1 and CDR2: DFQATT, SNEGSKA (reference sequence). CDR3 protein: CSAPGSQGGNYGYTF. The CDR3 DNA follows: TGCAGTGCTCCGGGAAGTCAGGGGGGTAACTATGGCTACACCTTC.

This clonotype has more than one count but fewer than ten. The chain is built from TRBV9 and TRBJ2-3; D may be TRBD1 or TRBD2 (6 bases each). V lost 2 bases to trimming and J lost 6 bases, with 10 bases between them. Germline assignment: CDR1 SGDLS and CDR2 YYNGEE. CDR3 length equals 13 residues. CDR3 nucleotide sequence: TGTGCCAGCAGCGTCGGGGGCTCGGATACGCAGTATTTT. Protein: CASSVGGSDTQYF.

The chain links TRBV10-3 to TRBJ2-1; TRBD1 matches 9 bases. V was clipped by 8 bases and J by 9 bases; unmatched bases: 2. Germline CDR1 reads ENHRY; CDR2 reads SYGVKD. The CDR3 loop spans 11 amino acids. In nucleotides, the CDR3 is TGTGCCATCGGACAGGGGATTGAGCAGTTCTTC. Protein: CAIGQGIEQFF.

In this sample, this clonotype turned up many times. V gene TRBV12-3 or TRBV12-4 combines with J gene TRBJ2-2; 7 bases are a match to TRBD1. Germline trimming cut 9 bases from V and 3 bases from J; bases unmatched to any gene: 13. The CDR3 contains 16 residues. This chain's CDR3 is CASARKGTEHTGELFF. CDR3 DNA: TGTGCCAGTGCAAGGAAAGGGACAGAACACACCGGGGAGCTGTTTTTT.

Only a few counts were recorded for this clonotype. The genes are TRBV6-1 and TRBJ2-7; the D gene could be TRBD1 or TRBD2 (5 bases each). V was trimmed by 5 bases and J by 2 bases, leaving 10 bases between them. The CDR3 loop spans 13 amino acids. The V gene's germline CDR1 is MNHNS and CDR2 SASEGT. The CDR3 loop reads CASSQGPTYEQYV. The CDR3 nucleotides are TGTGCCAGCAGTCAGGGACCAACCTACGAGCAGTACGTC.

This clonotype was counted only a few times. The chain couples TRBV7-2 to TRBJ2-5; tentative D call: TRBD2 (6 bases). Germline-derived CDR1 and CDR2 are SGHTA and FQGNSA. Trimming took off 6 bases at V and 4 bases at J, with 18 bases between the two ends. This CDR3 has 15 residues. The CDR3 loop reads CASRSHLRGGETQYF. DNA of the CDR3: TGTGCCAGCAGGTCCCACTTGAGGGGAGGAGAGACCCAGTACTTC.

The chain couples TRBV18 to TRBJ2-1; either TRBD1 or TRBD2 may supply D (5 bases each). Germline V gives CDR1 KGHSH, CDR2 LQKENI. V lost 5 bases and J 0 bases, leaving 20 bases between the germline ends. There are 18 residues in the CDR3. In DNA, the CDR3 is TGTGCCAGCTCATCTGTGATTTCCGGGGCGAGCTCCTACAATGAGCAGTTCTTC. It yields the protein CASSSVISGASSYNEQFF.

This clonotype has only a few counts. J is TRBJ2-3 and V is TRBV29-1, with 12 bases that match TRBD1. Trimming took 4 bases from V and 7 from J; bases not matched to a gene: 3. This CDR3 contains 13 residues. CDR1 is SQVTM, CDR2 ANQGSEA, per germline. CDR3 DNA sequence: TGCAGCGTTGGGGACAGGGGGCTGAATACGCAGTATTTT. Translated: CSVGDRGLNTQYF.

This clonotype was observed a handful of times. J is TRBJ2-1 and V is TRBV5-1, with D possibly TRBD2 on 7 matching bases. CDR3 length equals 15 residues. The germline V and J ends were trimmed by 4 bases and 7 bases, with 18 bases remaining between them. Looked up from germline, CDR1 is SGHRS and CDR2 is YFSETQ. CDR3 DNA sequence: TGCGCCAGCAGCATCCGGGGGGCCGGCGATAATGAGCAGTTCTTC. It codes for CASSIRGAGDNEQFF.

This clonotype was picked up a small number of times. The chain combines TRBV5-8 with TRBJ2-1; the D call may be TRBD1 or TRBD2 (6 bases each). V lost 3 bases to trimming and J lost 4 bases, with 17 bases between them. This CDR3 has 16 amino acids. CDR1 is SGHTS and CDR2 is YDEGEE in the germline V gene. The CDR3 DNA follows: TGTGCCAGCAGCTGGGGTCTCGGGGGCTCTTACAATGAGCAGTTCTTC. Its protein is CASSWGLGGSYNEQFF.

This clonotype was seen a handful of times. The rearrangement joins TRBV11-2 to TRBJ2-7, with a tentative D call TRBD1 (6 bases). The CDR3 spans 14 residues. V lost 5 bases and J 2 bases, leaving 13 bases between the germline ends. Germline CDR1 SGHAT, CDR2 FQNNGV. CDR3 nucleotides: TGTGCCAGCAGCAGACGCGACAGGCCCTACGAGCAGTACGTC. Amino acids: CASSRRDRPYEQYV.

This clonotype was seen repeatedly, ten times or more. The chain is built from TRBV7-9 and TRBJ2-2; D is ambiguous. The CDR3 consists of 13 residues. Trimming pared 1 base from V and 4 bases from J, leaving 4 bases between. Germline V gene data show CDR1 as SEHNR and CDR2 as FQNEAQ (reference sequence). The CDR3 spells CASSLDRTGELFF. The CDR3 DNA follows: TGTGCCAGCAGCTTAGATCGCACCGGGGAGCTGTTTTTT.